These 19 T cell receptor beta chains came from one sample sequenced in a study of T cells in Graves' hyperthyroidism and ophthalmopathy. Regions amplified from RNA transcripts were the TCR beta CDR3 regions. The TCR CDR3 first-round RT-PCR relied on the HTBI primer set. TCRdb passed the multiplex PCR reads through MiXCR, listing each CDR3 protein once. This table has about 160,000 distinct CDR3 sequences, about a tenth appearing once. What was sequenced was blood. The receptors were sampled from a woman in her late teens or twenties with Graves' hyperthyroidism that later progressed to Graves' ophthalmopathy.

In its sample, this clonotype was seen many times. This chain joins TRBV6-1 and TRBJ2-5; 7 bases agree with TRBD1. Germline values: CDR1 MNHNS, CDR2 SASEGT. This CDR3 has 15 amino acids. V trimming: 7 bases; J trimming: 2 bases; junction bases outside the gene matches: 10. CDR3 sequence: CASMTRRDRQETQYF. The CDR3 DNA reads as TGTGCCAGCATGACCCGCCGGGACAGACAAGAGACCCAGTACTTC.

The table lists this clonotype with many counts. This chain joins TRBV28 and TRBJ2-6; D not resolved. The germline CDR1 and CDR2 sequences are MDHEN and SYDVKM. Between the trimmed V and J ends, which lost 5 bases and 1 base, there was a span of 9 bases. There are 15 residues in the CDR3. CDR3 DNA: TGTGCCAGCAGTCCCTCGGAGTCTGGGGCCAACGTCCTGACTTTC. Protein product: CASSPSESGANVLTF.

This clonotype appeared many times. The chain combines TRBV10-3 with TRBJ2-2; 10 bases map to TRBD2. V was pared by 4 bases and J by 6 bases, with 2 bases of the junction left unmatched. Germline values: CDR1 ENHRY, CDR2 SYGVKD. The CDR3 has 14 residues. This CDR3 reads CAISGLAGAGELFF. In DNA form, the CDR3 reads TGTGCCATCAGTGGACTAGCGGGTGCCGGGGAGCTGTTTTTT.

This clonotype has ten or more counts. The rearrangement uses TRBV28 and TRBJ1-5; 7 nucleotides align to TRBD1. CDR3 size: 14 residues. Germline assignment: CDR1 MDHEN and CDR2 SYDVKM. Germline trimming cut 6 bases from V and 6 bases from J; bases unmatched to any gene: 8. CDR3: CASRFPRGGQPQHF. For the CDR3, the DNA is TGTGCCAGCAGGTTCCCCAGGGGGGGTCAGCCCCAGCATTTT.

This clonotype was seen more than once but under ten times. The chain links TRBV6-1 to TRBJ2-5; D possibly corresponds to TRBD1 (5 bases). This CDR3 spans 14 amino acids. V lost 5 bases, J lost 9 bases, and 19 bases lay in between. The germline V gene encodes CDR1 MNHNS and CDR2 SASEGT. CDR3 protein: CASSPTRQPGAQYF. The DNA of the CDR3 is TGTGCCAGCAGTCCGACGAGACAGCCTGGGGCCCAGTACTTC.

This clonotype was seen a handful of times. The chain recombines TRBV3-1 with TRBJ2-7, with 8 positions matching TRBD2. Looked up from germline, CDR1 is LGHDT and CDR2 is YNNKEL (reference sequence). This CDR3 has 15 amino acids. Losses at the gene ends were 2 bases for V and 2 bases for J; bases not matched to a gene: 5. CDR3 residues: CASSQWAGGTYEQYF. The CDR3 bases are TGTGCCAGCAGCCAATGGGCGGGGGGAACCTACGAGCAGTACTTC.

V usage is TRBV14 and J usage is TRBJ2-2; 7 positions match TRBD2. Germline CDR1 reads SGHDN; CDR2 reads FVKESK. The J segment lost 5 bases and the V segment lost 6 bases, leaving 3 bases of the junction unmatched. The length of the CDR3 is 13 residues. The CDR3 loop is CASRRTRTGELFF. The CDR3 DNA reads TGTGCCAGCAGGCGGACTAGAACCGGGGAGCTGTTTTTT.

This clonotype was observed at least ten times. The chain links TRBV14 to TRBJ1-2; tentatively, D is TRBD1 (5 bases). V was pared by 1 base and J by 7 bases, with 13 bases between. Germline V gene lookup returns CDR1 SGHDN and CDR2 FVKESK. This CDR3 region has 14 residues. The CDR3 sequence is CASSQVRERIGYTF. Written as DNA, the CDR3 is TGTGCCAGCAGCCAAGTCAGGGAGCGGATTGGCTACACCTTC.

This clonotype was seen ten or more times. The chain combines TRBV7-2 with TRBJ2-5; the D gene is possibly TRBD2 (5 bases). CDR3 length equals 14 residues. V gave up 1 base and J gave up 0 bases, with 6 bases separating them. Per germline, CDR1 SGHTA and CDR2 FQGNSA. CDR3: CASSLGEYQETQYF. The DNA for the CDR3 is TGTGCCAGCAGCTTAGGGGAGTACCAAGAGACCCAGTACTTC.

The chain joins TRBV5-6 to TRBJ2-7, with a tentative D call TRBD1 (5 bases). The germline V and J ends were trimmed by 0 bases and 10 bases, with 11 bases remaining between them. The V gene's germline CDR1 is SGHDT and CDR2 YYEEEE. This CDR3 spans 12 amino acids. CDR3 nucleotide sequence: TGTGCCAGCAGCTTGGCAGGGTATGACCAGTACTTC. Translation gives CASSLAGYDQYF.

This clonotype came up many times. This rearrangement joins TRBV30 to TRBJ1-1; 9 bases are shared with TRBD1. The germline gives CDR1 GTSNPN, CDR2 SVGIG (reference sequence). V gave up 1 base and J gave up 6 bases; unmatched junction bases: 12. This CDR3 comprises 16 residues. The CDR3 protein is CAWSAIFRDREPEAFF. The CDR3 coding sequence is TGTGCCTGGAGTGCCATTTTTAGGGACAGGGAGCCTGAAGCTTTCTTT.

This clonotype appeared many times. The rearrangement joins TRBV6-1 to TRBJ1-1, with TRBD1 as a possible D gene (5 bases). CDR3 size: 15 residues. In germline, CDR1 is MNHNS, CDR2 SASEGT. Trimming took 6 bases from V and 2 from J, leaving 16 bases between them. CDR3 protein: CASRARDGANTEAFF. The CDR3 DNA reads TGTGCCAGCAGGGCGAGGGACGGGGCAAACACTGAAGCTTTCTTT.

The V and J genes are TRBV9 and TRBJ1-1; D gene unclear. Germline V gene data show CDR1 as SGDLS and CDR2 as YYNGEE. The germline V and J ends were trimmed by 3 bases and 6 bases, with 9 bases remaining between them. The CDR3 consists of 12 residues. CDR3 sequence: CASSASGAEAFF. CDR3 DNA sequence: TGTGCCAGCAGCGCCTCCGGGGCTGAAGCTTTCTTT.

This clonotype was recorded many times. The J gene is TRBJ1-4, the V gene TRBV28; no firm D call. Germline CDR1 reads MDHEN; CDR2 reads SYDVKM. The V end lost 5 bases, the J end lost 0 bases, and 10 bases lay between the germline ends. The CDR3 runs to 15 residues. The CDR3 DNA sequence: TGTGCCAGCAGTCCATCGGACTCAACTAATGAAAAACTGTTTTTT. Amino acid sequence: CASSPSDSTNEKLFF. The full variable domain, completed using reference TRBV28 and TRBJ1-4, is DVKVTQSSRYLVKRTGEKVFLECVQDMDHENMFWYRQDPGLGLRLIYFSYDVKMKEKGDIPEGYSVSREKKERFSLILESASTNQTSMYLCASSPSDSTNEKLFFGSGTQLSVL.

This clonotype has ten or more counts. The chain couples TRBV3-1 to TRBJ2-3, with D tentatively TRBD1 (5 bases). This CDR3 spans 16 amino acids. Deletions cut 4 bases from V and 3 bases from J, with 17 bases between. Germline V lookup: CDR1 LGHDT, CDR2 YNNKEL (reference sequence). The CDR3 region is CASSLNVGARTDTQYF. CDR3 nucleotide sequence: TGTGCCAGCAGCCTCAATGTTGGGGCACGAACAGATACGCAGTATTTT.

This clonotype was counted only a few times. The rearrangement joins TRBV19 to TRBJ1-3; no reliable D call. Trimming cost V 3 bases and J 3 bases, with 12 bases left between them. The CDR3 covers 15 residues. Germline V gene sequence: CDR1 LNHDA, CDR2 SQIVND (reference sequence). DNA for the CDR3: TGTGCCAGTAGTATCTCACACCTCGGTGGAAACACCATATATTTT. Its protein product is CASSISHLGGNTIYF.

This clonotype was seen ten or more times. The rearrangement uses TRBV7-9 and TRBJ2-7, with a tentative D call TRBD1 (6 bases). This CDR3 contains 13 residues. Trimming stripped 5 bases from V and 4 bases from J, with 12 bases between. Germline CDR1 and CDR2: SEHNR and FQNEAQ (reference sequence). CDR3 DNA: TGTGCCAGCAGCACCAGGGGTCGATACGAGCAGTACTTC. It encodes CASSTRGRYEQYF.

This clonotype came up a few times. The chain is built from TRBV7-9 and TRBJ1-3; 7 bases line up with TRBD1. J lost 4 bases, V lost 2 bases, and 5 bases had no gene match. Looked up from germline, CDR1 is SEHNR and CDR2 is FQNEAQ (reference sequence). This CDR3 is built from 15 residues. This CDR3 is CASSLSTGVGNTIYF. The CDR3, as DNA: TGTGCCAGCAGCTTAAGCACAGGGGTCGGAAACACCATATATTTT.

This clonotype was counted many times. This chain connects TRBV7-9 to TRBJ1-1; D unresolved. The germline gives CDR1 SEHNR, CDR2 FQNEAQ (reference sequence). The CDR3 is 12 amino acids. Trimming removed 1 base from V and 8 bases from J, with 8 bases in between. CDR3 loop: CASSLGGNEAFF. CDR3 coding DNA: TGTGCCAGCAGCTTAGGTGGGAACGAAGCTTTCTTT.